These 15 T cell receptor beta chains share one sample of origin, sequenced in a study of OX40 agonist ivuxolimab in advanced cancers. The table came from immunoSEQ multiplex PCR; TCRdb's copy has only in-frame clones and leaves some out. This repertoire shows about 64,000 clones, around 84% found once; its top ten account for approximately 2.2%. Sequenced material: CD4+ or CD8+ T cells sorted from blood, taken in a trial of the OX40 agonist ivuxolimab. The source is an adult with an advanced solid tumor such as melanoma, head and neck, liver or kidney cancer.

The rearrangement uses TRBV5-4 and TRBJ2-3, with 9 positions matching TRBD2. The V and J ends lost 0 bases and 1 base, in that order; junction bases with no gene match: 3. CDR1 is SGHNT and CDR2 is YYREEE in the germline V gene (reference sequence). This CDR3 has 16 amino acids. The CDR3: CASSLEASGGTDTQYF. The CDR3 DNA reads as TGTGCCAGCAGCTTGGAGGCTAGCGGGGGCACAGATACGCAGTATTTT.

For this clone: The junction shows a germline mismatch at one end, possibly a read error. V gene TRBV7-3 combines with J gene TRBJ2-2, with TRBD1 identical over 7 bases. Germline values: CDR1 SGHTA, CDR2 FQGTGA. The CDR3 consists of 15 residues. As DNA, the CDR3 is TGTGCCAGCAGTTTAAGACAGGGGAACACCGGGGAGCTGTTTTTT. It yields the protein CASSLRQGNTGELFF. Full variable domain (outside the CDR3, taken from reference TRBV7-3 and TRBJ2-2): GAGVSQTPSNKVTEKGKYVELRCDPISGHTALYWYRQSLGQGPEFLIYFQGTGAADDSGLPNDRFFAVRPEGSVSTLKIQRTERGDSAVYLCASSLRQGNTGELFFGEGSRLTVL.

This chain uses TRBV13 with TRBJ2-3, with 8 bases matching TRBD1. The ends lost 3 bases at V and 3 bases at J; junction bases unmatched: 2. Germline assignment: CDR1 PRHDT and CDR2 FYEKMQ (reference sequence). CDR3 length: 14 residues. The CDR3 region has the DNA TGTGCCAGCAGCTTCACAGGGGGGACAGATACGCAGTATTTT. Translation: CASSFTGGTDTQYF. The full variable domain, its missing parts supplied by reference TRBV13 and TRBJ2-3, is AAGVIQSPRHLIKEKRETATLKCYPIPRHDTVYWYQQGPGQDPQFLISFYEKMQSDKGSIPDRFSAQQFSDYHSELNMSSLELGDSALYFCASSFTGGTDTQYFGPGTRLTVL.

The chain carries TRBV19 and TRBJ2-7; maybe TRBD1 (7 bases). The length of the CDR3 is 15 residues. V was pared by 1 base and J by 4 bases, with 14 bases between. Germline values: CDR1 LNHDA, CDR2 SQIVND (reference sequence). The CDR3 DNA is TGTGCCAGTAGTATAGTGCGGAGGGGGCTTTACGAGCAGTACTTC. This sequence encodes CASSIVRRGLYEQYF.

The gene calls are TRBV7-3 and TRBJ2-3, with 8 bases lining up with TRBD1. The junction had 2 bases not matched to a gene; V was cut back by 5 bases and J by 1 base. CDR1 is SGHTA and CDR2 is FQGTGA in the germline V gene. The CDR3 consists of 14 residues. The CDR3 DNA reads TGTGCCAGCAGCATACAGGGGGGCACAGATACGCAGTATTTT. It encodes CASSIQGGTDTQYF.

This chain links TRBV13 with TRBJ2-3, with TRBD2 identical over 16 bases. The CDR3 runs 18 residues. J gave up 2 bases and V 4 bases, and 6 bases lay outside the gene matches. Germline CDR1 is PRHDT and CDR2 is FYEKMQ (reference sequence). The CDR3, as DNA: TGTGCCAGCAGCTCCGGGACTAGCGGGGGGGCATTCACAGATACGCAGTATTTT. Encoded protein: CASSSGTSGGAFTDTQYF.

The chain is built from TRBV6-6 and TRBJ2-3; tentatively, D is TRBD1 (5 bases). The CDR3 length is 13 residues. V dropped 6 bases and J dropped 3 bases, with 10 bases sitting between them. Germline CDR1 is MNHNY and CDR2 is SVGAGI (reference sequence). DNA of the CDR3: TGTGCCAGCAGGCCCCCAGGGACAGATACGCAGTATTTT. Amino acids: CASRPPGTDTQYF.

The chain has TRBV5-1 and TRBJ2-3, with 7 nucleotides matching TRBD2. Germline values: CDR1 SGHRS, CDR2 YFSETQ. The V and J ends lost 2 bases and 2 bases, in that order; junction bases with no gene match: 5. This CDR3 spans 15 amino acids. CDR3 sequence: CASSFQAGNTDTQYF. For the CDR3, the DNA is TGCGCCAGCAGCTTCCAAGCGGGAAACACAGATACGCAGTATTTT.

The CDR3 is CASSLVGVPSPLHF. For the CDR3, the DNA is TGTGCCAGCAGCTTGGTCGGTGTCCCTTCACCCCTCCACTTT. The chain carries TRBV5-6 and TRBJ1-6; D remains unclear. The CDR3 runs 14 residues. Trimming took 0 bases from V and 9 from J, leaving 10 bases between them. Germline V lookup: CDR1 SGHDT, CDR2 YYEEEE.

The chain combines TRBV9 with TRBJ1-1; D ambiguous. V lost 2 bases to trimming and J lost 1 base, with 9 bases between them. The CDR3 consists of 14 residues. Germline lookup yields CDR1 SGDLS and CDR2 YYNGEE. DNA of the CDR3: TGTGCCAGCAGCGTGAGTCTCAAGAACACTGAAGCTTTCTTT. Translated, it gives CASSVSLKNTEAFF.

Worth noting for this clone: Distinct nucleotide sequences in the sample also encode this CDR3. The chain employs TRBV7-2 and TRBJ1-5, with D perhaps TRBD1 (6 bases). Trimming stripped 5 bases from V and 0 bases from J, with 17 bases between. CDR3 size: 17 residues. Germline V lookup: CDR1 SGHTA, CDR2 FQGNSA. CDR3 sequence: CASSKGGARYSNQPQHF. DNA of the CDR3: TGTGCCAGCAGCAAAGGGGGGGCCCGATATAGCAATCAGCCCCAGCATTTT.

The chain couples TRBV29-1 to TRBJ2-7, with TRBD1 matching 12 bases. The germline CDR1 and CDR2 sequences are SQVTM and ANQGSEA. With V trimmed by 6 bases and J by 3 bases, 15 bases remained unmatched. This CDR3 has 17 residues. CDR3 bases: TGCAGCGTACACAAGTGGGGAGGGACAGGGGGCTTCTACGAGCAGTACTTC. It yields the protein CSVHKWGGTGGFYEQYF.

V is TRBV4-2 and J is TRBJ2-1; D is undetermined. Germline V CDR1 and CDR2: LGHNA, YNFKEQ. CDR3 length: 15 residues. The V gene lost 0 bases and the J gene lost 0 bases, with 6 bases spanning the gap. The CDR3, as DNA: TGTGCCAGCAGCCAAGATTGGAGCTCCTACAATGAGCAGTTCTTC. The encoded protein is CASSQDWSSYNEQFF.

Turning to this clone: One end of the junction fails to match germline, which may point to a read error. V and J are TRBV6-1 and TRBJ2-7; maybe TRBD2 (6 bases). The germline CDR1 and CDR2 sequences are MNHNS and SASEGT. This CDR3 has 12 residues. CDR3 nucleotides: TGTGCCAGCAGTAACCTCGCCGGGAGCATTATCTTC. This encodes CASSNLAGSIIF.

This rearrangement joins TRBV7-3 to TRBJ2-7; D is uncertain. Per germline, CDR1 SGHTA and CDR2 FQGTGA. V lost 5 bases, J lost 2 bases, and 10 bases lay in between. The CDR3 contains 13 residues. CDR3 DNA: TGTGCCAGCAGCGTAGCAGCCACCTACGAGCAGTACTTC. It specifies CASSVAATYEQYF.